The 21 T cell receptor beta chains listed next were all sequenced from one sample in a study of early T cells in non-severe SARS-CoV-2 infection. One entry per CDR3 protein results from TCRdb running MiXCR on the 5' RACE reads. The sample yields 97,000 or so distinct CDR3 sequences, approximately 11% seen once. The source material was whole blood, sampled at baseline. These receptors came from an adult who was a healthcare worker with PCR-confirmed SARS-CoV-2 infection or an uninfected control (not recorded which).

The sample holds many counts of this clonotype. This chain links TRBV7-8 with TRBJ1-2; TRBD1 agrees at 7 bases. The germline V gene has CDR1 SGHVS and CDR2 FQNEAQ. J lost 3 bases, V lost 5 bases, and 12 bases had no gene match. This CDR3 contains 16 residues. This CDR3 reads CASSPNVEGADYGYTF. The CDR3 nucleotides are TGTGCCAGCAGCCCAAACGTCGAGGGGGCGGACTATGGCTACACCTTC.

The chain joins TRBV11-2 to TRBJ2-5, with 7 nucleotides matching TRBD1. The CDR3 runs 15 residues. CDR1 and CDR2 from the germline V gene are SGHAT and FQNNGV. V was pared by 0 bases and J by 5 bases, with 6 bases of the junction left unmatched. CDR3 protein: CASSLDRGGEETQYF. The CDR3 DNA reads as TGTGCCAGCAGCTTAGATAGAGGGGGCGAGGAGACCCAGTACTTC.

The chain joins TRBV7-9 to TRBJ1-2, with D possibly TRBD1 on 6 matching bases. Germline CDR1 is SEHNR and CDR2 is FQNEAQ (reference sequence). The CDR3 contains 13 residues. V was trimmed by 5 bases and J by 5 bases, leaving 12 bases between them. The CDR3 sequence is CASSPRTEYGYTF. Here the CDR3 DNA reads TGTGCCAGCAGCCCGCGGACAGAGTATGGCTACACCTTC. Looking up the rest from reference TRBV7-9 and TRBJ1-2 gives the full variable domain: DTGVSQNPRHKITKRGQNVTFRCDPISEHNRLYWYRQTLGQGPEFLTYFQNEAQLEKSRLLSDRFSAERPKGSFSTLEIQRTEQGDSAMYLCASSPRTEYGYTFGSGTRLTVV.

This clonotype showed up many times. J is TRBJ1-2 and V is TRBV27, with D uncertain. From germline, CDR1 is MNHEY and CDR2 SMNVEV (reference sequence). The ends were cut back, 6 bases at V and 5 bases at J, with 16 bases in the middle. The CDR3 covers 14 residues. The CDR3 DNA follows: TGTGCCAGCAGGTCCCATGGAGGGTTATATGGCTACACCTTC. Its protein is CASRSHGGLYGYTF.

The chain joins TRBV7-9 to TRBJ2-1; 11 bases fit TRBD2. Germline loops: CDR1 SEHNR, CDR2 FQNEAQ (reference sequence). The CDR3 loop spans 15 amino acids. V lost 5 bases to trimming and J lost 6 bases; unmatched junction nucleotides: 6. CDR3: CASSRGLAGGNEQFF. DNA for the CDR3: TGTGCCAGCAGCAGAGGGCTAGCGGGGGGCAATGAGCAGTTCTTC.

The V call is TRBV5-1, the J call TRBJ2-2; 9 bases are shared with TRBD2. Germline V CDR1 and CDR2: SGHRS, YFSETQ. The CDR3 has 15 residues. J gave up 2 bases and V 2 bases, and 1 base lay outside the gene matches. CDR3 coding DNA: TGCGCCAGCAGCTTTAGCGGGGGAAACACCGGGGAGCTGTTTTTT. It translates to CASSFSGGNTGELFF.

This clonotype was counted many times. The rearrangement uses TRBV11-2 and TRBJ1-4, with unresolved D. V was clipped by 5 bases and J by 5 bases, with 15 bases between them. The CDR3 extends over 15 amino acids. Germline CDR1 and CDR2: SGHAT and FQNNGV. Here the CDR3 reads CASSAHPRDNEKLFF. The CDR3 nucleotides are TGTGCCAGCAGCGCTCACCCCCGAGACAATGAAAAACTGTTTTTT. Drawing the rest from reference TRBV11-2 and TRBJ1-4, the complete variable domain is EAGVAQSPRYKIIEKRQSVAFWCNPISGHATLYWYQQILGQGPKLLIQFQNNGVVDDSQLPKDRFSAERLKGVDSTLKIQPAKLEDSAVYLCASSAHPRDNEKLFFGSGTQLSVL.

The table lists this clonotype with many counts. The chain links TRBV6-5 to TRBJ1-2; TRBD1 matches 9 bases. The germline CDR1 and CDR2 sequences are MNHEY and SVGAGI. CDR3 length: 15 residues. V shed 2 bases, J shed 4 bases, and the junction held 5 bases outside the gene matches. The CDR3 spells CASSYRGQGSYGYTF. For the CDR3, the DNA is TGTGCCAGCAGTTACCGCGGACAGGGGAGCTATGGCTACACCTTC.

At least ten counts were recorded for this clonotype. V gene TRBV11-2 combines with J gene TRBJ1-1, with D unclear. The V gene's germline CDR1 is SGHAT and CDR2 FQNNGV. Trimming stripped 1 base from V and 0 bases from J, with 9 bases between. This CDR3 is built from 15 residues. CDR3 sequence: CASSLVAVMNTEAFF. The CDR3 coding sequence is TGTGCCAGCAGCTTAGTAGCGGTTATGAACACTGAAGCTTTCTTT. Filled out from reference TRBV11-2 and TRBJ1-1, the complete variable domain reads EAGVAQSPRYKIIEKRQSVAFWCNPISGHATLYWYQQILGQGPKLLIQFQNNGVVDDSQLPKDRFSAERLKGVDSTLKIQPAKLEDSAVYLCASSLVAVMNTEAFFGQGTRLTVV.

V and J are TRBV11-2 and TRBJ2-1, with 9 bases fitting TRBD2. Germline lookup yields CDR1 SGHAT and CDR2 FQNNGV. This CDR3 is 15 amino acids long. V lost 5 bases, J lost 9 bases, and 11 bases stayed unmatched. CDR3 coding DNA: TGTGCCAGCAGCCAAGCGGGGCTAGCGGGACGTGAGCAGTTCTTC. Its translation: CASSQAGLAGREQFF.

The sample holds a few counts of this clonotype. The rearrangement uses TRBV5-8 and TRBJ2-6, with 9 positions matching TRBD1. Germline V lookup: CDR1 SGHTS, CDR2 YDEGEE. With 4 bases clipped from V and 1 base from J, the junction kept 9 bases outside the gene matches. The CDR3 sequence is 18 residues long. The CDR3, as DNA: TGTGCCAGCAGCGGAAGGGACAGGGAAAGGTCTGGGGCCAACGTCCTGACTTTC. It specifies CASSGRDRERSGANVLTF. The complete variable domain, with remaining parts taken from reference TRBV5-8 and TRBJ2-6, reads EAGVTQSPTHLIKTRGQQATLRCSPISGHTSVYWYQQALGLGLQFLLWYDEGEERNRGNFPPRFSGRQFPNYSSELNVNALELEDSALYLCASSGRDRERSGANVLTFGAGSRLTVL.

This clonotype has only a few counts. The V gene is TRBV24-1, the J gene TRBJ1-2; D not certain. Trimming left V 5 bases short and J 1 base short, with 7 bases between. The germline gives CDR1 KGHDR, CDR2 SFDVKD. This CDR3 region has 13 residues. CDR3 region: CATSAWDNYGYTF. CDR3 nucleotides: TGTGCCACCAGTGCTTGGGATAACTATGGCTACACCTTC.

This clonotype was seen more than once but under ten times. CDR3 sequence reads: CASSPPAGTSYNEQFF. The DNA of the CDR3 is TGTGCCAGCTCACCACCAGCGGGGACATCCTACAATGAGCAGTTCTTC. The chain uses TRBV18 and TRBJ2-1; possibly TRBD2 for D (7 bases). The length of the CDR3 is 16 residues. Germline CDR1 and CDR2: KGHSH and LQKENI. V was clipped by 0 bases and J by 1 base, with 10 bases between them. Using reference TRBV18 and TRBJ2-1 for the parts outside the CDR3, the full variable domain is NAGVMQNPRHLVRRRGQEARLRCSPMKGHSHVYWYRQLPEEGLKFMVYLQKENIIDESGMPKERFSAEFPKEGPSILRIQQVVRGDSAAYFCASSPPAGTSYNEQFFGPGTRLTVL.

The J gene is TRBJ2-5, the V gene TRBV7-6; maybe TRBD1 (5 bases). Germline CDR1 is SGHVS and CDR2 is FNYEAQ. The ends were cut back, 5 bases at V and 2 bases at J, with 12 bases in the middle. CDR3 length equals 14 residues. The CDR3, as DNA: TGTGCCAGCAGCCACGGACATAATCAAGAGACCCAGTACTTC. Translated: CASSHGHNQETQYF.

The chain has TRBV28 and TRBJ2-3, with 9 bases fitting TRBD2. Germline assignment: CDR1 MDHEN and CDR2 SYDVKM. V trimming: 2 bases; J trimming: 5 bases; junction bases outside the gene matches: 11. The CDR3 loop spans 17 amino acids. The CDR3 spells CASSLIAGDSIGDTQYF. CDR3 bases: TGTGCCAGCAGTTTAATAGCGGGAGATAGTATTGGAGATACGCAGTATTTT.

This clonotype was observed a handful of times. The chain recombines TRBV5-8 with TRBJ1-1; D perhaps matches TRBD1 (5 bases). Germline V lookup: CDR1 SGHTS, CDR2 YDEGEE. The CDR3 spans 13 residues. V lost 4 bases, J lost 4 bases, and 11 bases lay in between. The CDR3 region has the DNA TGTGCCAGCAGCAATCAGGGAGGCACTGAAGCTTTCTTT. Encoded protein: CASSNQGGTEAFF.

The sample holds a few counts of this clonotype. J is TRBJ2-7 and V is TRBV20-1; perhaps TRBD1 as D (6 bases). Germline loops: CDR1 DFQATT, CDR2 SNEGSKA (reference sequence). Trimming cost V 0 bases and J 0 bases, with 9 bases left between them. The CDR3 has 14 residues. The CDR3 loop reads CSAREGHISYEQYF. CDR3 bases: TGCAGTGCTAGAGAGGGACACATCTCCTACGAGCAGTACTTC.

This clonotype came up many times. The chain joins TRBV20-1 to TRBJ1-6, with 7 nucleotides matching TRBD1. After removal of 0 bases from V and 2 bases from J, the junction contained 7 bases not matched to a gene. Germline V gene sequence: CDR1 DFQATT, CDR2 SNEGSKA (reference sequence). This CDR3 is built from 17 residues. CDR3 region: CSARDLAGGTYNSPLHF. The DNA of the CDR3 is TGCAGTGCTAGAGATTTGGCAGGGGGAACCTATAATTCACCCCTCCACTTT.

The rearrangement links TRBV15 to TRBJ1-1; D not certain. This CDR3 is 14 amino acids long. The germline CDR1 and CDR2 sequences are LNHNV and YYDKDF (reference sequence). The germline V and J ends were trimmed by 3 bases and 1 base, with 9 bases remaining between them. CDR3 sequence reads: CATSSGRQNTEAFF. The CDR3, as DNA: TGTGCCACCAGCAGTGGACGGCAGAACACTGAAGCTTTCTTT.

A few counts support this clonotype. V gene TRBV2 combines with J gene TRBJ2-1; 9 positions match TRBD1. The V and J ends lost 5 bases and 0 bases, in that order; junction bases with no gene match: 2. This CDR3 has 15 residues. Germline V lookup: CDR1 SNHLY, CDR2 FYNNEI. CDR3 DNA: TGTGCCAGCAGTTTGGGACAGGGCTCCTACAATGAGCAGTTCTTC. Amino acid sequence: CASSLGQGSYNEQFF.

This clonotype was picked up many times. The chain is built from TRBV20-1 and TRBJ2-7; 9 bases are a match to TRBD1. The CDR3 covers 12 residues. The junction had 1 base not matched to a gene; V was cut back by 3 bases and J by 4 bases. Per germline, CDR1 DFQATT and CDR2 SNEGSKA (reference sequence). The CDR3 sequence is CSARDRGYEQYF. CDR3 bases: TGCAGTGCTAGGGACAGGGGATACGAGCAGTACTTC.